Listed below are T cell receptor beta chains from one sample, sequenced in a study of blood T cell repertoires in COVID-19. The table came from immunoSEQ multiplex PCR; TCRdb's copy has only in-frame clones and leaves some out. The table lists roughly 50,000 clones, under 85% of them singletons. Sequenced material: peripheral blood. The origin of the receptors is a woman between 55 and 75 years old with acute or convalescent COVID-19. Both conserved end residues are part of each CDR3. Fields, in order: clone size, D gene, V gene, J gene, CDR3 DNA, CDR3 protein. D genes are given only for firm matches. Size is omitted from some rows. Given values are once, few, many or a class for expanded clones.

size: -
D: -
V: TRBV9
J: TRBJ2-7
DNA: TGTGCCAGCAGCCCACAGGGAGCACCCGCCGAGCAGTACTTC
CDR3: CASSPQGAPAEQYF

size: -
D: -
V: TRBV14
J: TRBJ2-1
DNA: TGTGCCAGCAGCTATCCCAGGGGGCTTAGCGGGAGCAATGAGCAGTTCTTC
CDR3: CASSYPRGLSGSNEQFF

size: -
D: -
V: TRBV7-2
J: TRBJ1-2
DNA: TGTGCCAGCAGCTTGCGGTACTATGGCTACACCTTC
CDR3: CASSLRYYGYTF

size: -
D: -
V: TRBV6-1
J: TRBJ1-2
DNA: TGTGCCAGCAGTGACCACAGGGCTCTTGGCTACACCTTC
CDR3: CASSDHRALGYTF

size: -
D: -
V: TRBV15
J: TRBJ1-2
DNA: TGTGCCACCAGCAGAGATCGGCAGGGAGGCTACACCTTC
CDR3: CATSRDRQGGYTF

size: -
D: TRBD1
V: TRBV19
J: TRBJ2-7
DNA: TGTGCCAGTAGTAAGGGGGGCCGGGACAGGGGGCTCTACGAGCAGTACTTC
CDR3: CASSKGGRDRGLYEQYF

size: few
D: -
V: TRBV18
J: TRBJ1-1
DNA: TGTGCCAGCTCAACGGACAGAAAGAACACTGAAGCTTTCTTT
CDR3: CASSTDRKNTEAFF

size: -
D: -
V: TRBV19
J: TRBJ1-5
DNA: TGTGCCAGTAGTATAGGTCTTTATAGCAATCAGCCCCAGCATTTT
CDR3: CASSIGLYSNQPQHF

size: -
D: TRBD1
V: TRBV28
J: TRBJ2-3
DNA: TGTGCCAGCAGGGGACAGGGGGTCTACACAGATACGCAGTATTTT
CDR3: CASRGQGVYTDTQYF

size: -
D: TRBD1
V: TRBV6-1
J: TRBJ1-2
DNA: TGTGCCAGCAGTGAGGGACAGCCTTGGGGCTACACCTTC
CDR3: CASSEGQPWGYTF

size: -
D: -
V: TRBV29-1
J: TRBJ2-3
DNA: TGCAGCGTTGATGGGGGCGCCGATACGCAGTATTTT
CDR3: CSVDGGADTQYF

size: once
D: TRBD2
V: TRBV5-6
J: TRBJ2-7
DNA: TGTGCCAGCAGTTTGACTAGCGGTGCCTACGAGCAGTACTTC
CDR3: CASSLTSGAYEQYF

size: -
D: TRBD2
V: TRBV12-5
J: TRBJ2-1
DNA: TGTGCTAGTGGTTTGGTAAGGTTAGCGGGAGGGAGGGATGAGCAGTTCTTC
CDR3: CASGLVRLAGGRDEQFF

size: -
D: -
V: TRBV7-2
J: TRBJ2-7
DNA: TGTGCCAGCAGCTTCGACAGCTTCTACGAGCAGTACTTC
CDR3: CASSFDSFYEQYF

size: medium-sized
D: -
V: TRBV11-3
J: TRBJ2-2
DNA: TGTGCCAGCAGCTTAGTAGCGAACACCGGGGAGCTGTTTTTT
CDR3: CASSLVANTGELFF

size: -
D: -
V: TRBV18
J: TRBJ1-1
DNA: TGTGCCAGCTCACCAAAGTTCGCAAGGGGGGGCGACACTGAAGCTTTCTTT
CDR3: CASSPKFARGGDTEAFF

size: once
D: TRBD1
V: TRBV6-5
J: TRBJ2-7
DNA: TGTGCCAGCAGCACCGGGACAGCGACAGGCTACGAGCAGTACTTC
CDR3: CASSTGTATGYEQYF

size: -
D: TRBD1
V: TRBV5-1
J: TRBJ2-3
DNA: TGCGCCAGCAGCCAGGACAGGGGATCATCAGATACGCAGTATTTT
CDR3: CASSQDRGSSDTQYF

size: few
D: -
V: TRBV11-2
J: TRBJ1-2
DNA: TGTGCCAGCAGCCACCACAGGGTCGGGTTCGGCTATGGCTACACCTTC
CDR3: CASSHHRVGFGYGYTF

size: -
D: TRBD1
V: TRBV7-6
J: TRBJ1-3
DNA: TGTGCCAGCAGCCCGGGGACAGGGGCCCCCTTCTCTGGAAACACCATATATTTT
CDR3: CASSPGTGAPFSGNTIYF

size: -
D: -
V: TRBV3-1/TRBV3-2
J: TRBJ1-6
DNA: TGTGCCAGCAGCTGCGCTGGTCCCATTTCATATCATAATTCACCCCTCCACTTT
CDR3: CASSCAGPISYHNSPLHF

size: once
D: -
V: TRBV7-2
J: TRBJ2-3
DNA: TGTGCCAGCAGCTTGATGGCCGGGAGTACGGATACGCAGTATTTT
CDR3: CASSLMAGSTDTQYF

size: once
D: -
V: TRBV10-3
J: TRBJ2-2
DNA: TGTGCCATCTCCAGGGCGAACACCGGGGAGCTGTTTTTT
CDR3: CAISRANTGELFF

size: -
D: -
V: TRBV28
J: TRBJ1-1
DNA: TGTGCCAGCAGCACCGGACAAACCACTGAAGCTTTCTTT
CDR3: CASSTGQTTEAFF

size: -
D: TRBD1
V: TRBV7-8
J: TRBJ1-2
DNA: TGTGCCAGCAGCTTAAGAGGCTGGACAGGGGGTCGTGGCTACACCTTC
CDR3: CASSLRGWTGGRGYTF

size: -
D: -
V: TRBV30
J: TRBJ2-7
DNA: TGTGCCTGGAGTGTTAACTACGAGCAGTACTTC
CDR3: CAWSVNYEQYF

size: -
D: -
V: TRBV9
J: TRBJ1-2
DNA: TGTGCCAGCAGCCCCGAAGGAGGGGCAGGCGGCTACACCTTC
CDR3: CASSPEGGAGGYTF

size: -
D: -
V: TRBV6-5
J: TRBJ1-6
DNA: TGTGCCAGCAGTTACTCGCGCAATTCACCCCTCCACTTT
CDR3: CASSYSRNSPLHF

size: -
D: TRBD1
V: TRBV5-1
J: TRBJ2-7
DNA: TGCGCCAGCAGCTTGGGACAGGGGGCCTCCTACGAGCAGTACTTC
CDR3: CASSLGQGASYEQYF

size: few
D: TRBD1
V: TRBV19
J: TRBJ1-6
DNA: TGTGCCAGTAATTTACAGGGGACCCCAGGGCCCCTCCACTTT
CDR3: CASNLQGTPGPLHF

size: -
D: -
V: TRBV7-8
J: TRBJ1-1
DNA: TGTGCCAGCAGCTTAGCGGTAGGACAAGGGTCTGAAGCTTTCTTT
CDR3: CASSLAVGQGSEAFF

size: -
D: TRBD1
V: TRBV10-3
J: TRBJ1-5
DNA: TGTGCCATCAGTCAGGGGGATAGTCAGCCCCAGCATTTT
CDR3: CAISQGDSQPQHF

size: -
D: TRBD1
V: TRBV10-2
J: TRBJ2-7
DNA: TGCGCCAGCAGTGATAGGCAGGGGGCGCTATACGAGCAGTACTTC
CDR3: CASSDRQGALYEQYF

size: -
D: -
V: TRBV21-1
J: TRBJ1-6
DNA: TGTGCCAGCAGCAAACTGCTGGGACAGGGGAATAGCTCCTATAATTCACCCCTCCACTTT
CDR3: CASSKLLGQGNSSYNSPLHF

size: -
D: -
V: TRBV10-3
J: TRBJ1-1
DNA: TGTGCCATCAGTCGTGGCGGGGGAGACACTGAAGCTTTCTTT
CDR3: CAISRGGGDTEAFF

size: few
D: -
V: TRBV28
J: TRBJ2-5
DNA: TGTGCCAGCAGTATATCAGGGATGGAGACCCAGTACTTC
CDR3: CASSISGMETQYF

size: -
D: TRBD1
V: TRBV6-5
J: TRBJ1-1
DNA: TGTGCCAGCAGCCCCAGGGGGCGCAACACTGAAGCTTTCTTT
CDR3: CASSPRGRNTEAFF